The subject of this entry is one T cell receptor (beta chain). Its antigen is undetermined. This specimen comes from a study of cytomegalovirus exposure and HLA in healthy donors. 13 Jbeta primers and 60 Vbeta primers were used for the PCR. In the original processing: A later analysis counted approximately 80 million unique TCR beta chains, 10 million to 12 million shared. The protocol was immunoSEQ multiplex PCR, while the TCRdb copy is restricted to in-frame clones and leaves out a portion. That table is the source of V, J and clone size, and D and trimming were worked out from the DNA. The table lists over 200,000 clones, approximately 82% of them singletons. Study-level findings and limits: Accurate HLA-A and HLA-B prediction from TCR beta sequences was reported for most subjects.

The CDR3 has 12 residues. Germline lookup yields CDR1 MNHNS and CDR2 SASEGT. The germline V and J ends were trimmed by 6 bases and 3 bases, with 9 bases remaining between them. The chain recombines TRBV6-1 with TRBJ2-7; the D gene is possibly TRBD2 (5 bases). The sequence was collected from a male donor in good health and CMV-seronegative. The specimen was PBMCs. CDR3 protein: CASSPRGYEQYF. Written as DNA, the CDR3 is TGTGCCAGCAGCCCCCGGGGCTACGAGCAGTACTTC.